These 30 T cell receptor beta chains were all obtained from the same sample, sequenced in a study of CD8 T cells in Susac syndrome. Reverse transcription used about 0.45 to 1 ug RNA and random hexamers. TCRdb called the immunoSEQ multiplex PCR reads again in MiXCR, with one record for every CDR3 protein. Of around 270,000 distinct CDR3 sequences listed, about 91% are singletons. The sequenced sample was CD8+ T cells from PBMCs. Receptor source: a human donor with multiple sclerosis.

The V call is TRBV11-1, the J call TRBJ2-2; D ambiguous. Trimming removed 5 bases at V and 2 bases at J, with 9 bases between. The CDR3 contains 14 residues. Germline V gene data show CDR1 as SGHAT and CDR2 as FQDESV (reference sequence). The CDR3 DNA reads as TGTGCCAGCAGCATCGGAATCAACACCGGGGAGCTGTTTTTT. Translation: CASSIGINTGELFF.

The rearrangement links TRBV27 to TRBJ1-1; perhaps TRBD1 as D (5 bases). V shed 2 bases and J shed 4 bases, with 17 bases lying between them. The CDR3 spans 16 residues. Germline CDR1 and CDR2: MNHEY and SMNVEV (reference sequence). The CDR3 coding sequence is TGTGCCAGCAGTTTAATAGGGTTTTCGGGACTCACTGAAGCTTTCTTT. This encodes CASSLIGFSGLTEAFF.

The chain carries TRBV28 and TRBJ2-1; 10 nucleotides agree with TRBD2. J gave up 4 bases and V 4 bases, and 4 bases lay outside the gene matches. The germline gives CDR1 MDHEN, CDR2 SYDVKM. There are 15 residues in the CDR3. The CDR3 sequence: CASSSAGGPYNEQFF. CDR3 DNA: TGTGCCAGCAGTTCAGCGGGAGGGCCGTACAATGAGCAGTTCTTC.

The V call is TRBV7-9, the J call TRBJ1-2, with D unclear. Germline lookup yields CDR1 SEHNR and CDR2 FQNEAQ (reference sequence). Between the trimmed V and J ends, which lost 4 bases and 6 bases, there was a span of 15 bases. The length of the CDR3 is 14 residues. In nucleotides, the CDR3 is TGTGCCAGCAGCTCGGGTCAGGACCCAAATGGCTACACCTTC. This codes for CASSSGQDPNGYTF.

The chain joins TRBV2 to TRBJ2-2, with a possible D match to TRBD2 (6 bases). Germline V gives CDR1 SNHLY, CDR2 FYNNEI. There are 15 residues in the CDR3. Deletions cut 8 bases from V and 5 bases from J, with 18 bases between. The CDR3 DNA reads TGTGCCAGCCGAAATATCGGGAGAGGTACCGGGGAGCTGTTTTTT. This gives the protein CASRNIGRGTGELFF.

The CDR3 region has the DNA TGTGCCAGCACCATGGGCCTAGCGGGGGGGCTAGCCAAAAACATTCAGTACTTC. Its translation: CASTMGLAGGLAKNIQYF. The chain couples TRBV28 to TRBJ2-4, with TRBD2 identical over 12 bases. Losses at the gene ends were 7 bases for V and 0 bases for J; bases not matched to a gene: 10. The CDR3 totals 18 residues. From germline, CDR1 is MDHEN and CDR2 SYDVKM.

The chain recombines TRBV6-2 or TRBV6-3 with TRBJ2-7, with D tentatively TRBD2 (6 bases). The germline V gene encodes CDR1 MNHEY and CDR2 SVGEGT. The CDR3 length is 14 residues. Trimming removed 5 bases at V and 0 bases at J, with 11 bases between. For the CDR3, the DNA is TGTGCCAGCAGTACGGGAGATAGCTCCTACGAGCAGTACTTC. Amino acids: CASSTGDSSYEQYF.

The CDR3 DNA follows: TGTGCCAGCGGGGGACTAGCGGGAGTTCTAAACTACGAGCAGTACTTC. Amino acids: CASGGLAGVLNYEQYF. The J gene is TRBJ2-7, the V gene TRBV2; 14 bases map to TRBD2. Looked up from germline, CDR1 is SNHLY and CDR2 is FYNNEI. The J segment lost 3 bases and the V segment lost 8 bases, leaving 9 bases of the junction unmatched. The CDR3 length is 16 residues.

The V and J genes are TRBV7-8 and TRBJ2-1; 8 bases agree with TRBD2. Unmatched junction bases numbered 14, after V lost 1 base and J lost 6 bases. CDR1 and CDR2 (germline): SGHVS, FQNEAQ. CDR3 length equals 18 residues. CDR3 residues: CASSLVLSLAGMGNEQFF. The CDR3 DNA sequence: TGTGCCAGCAGCTTAGTCCTTAGCCTAGCGGGTATGGGCAATGAGCAGTTCTTC.

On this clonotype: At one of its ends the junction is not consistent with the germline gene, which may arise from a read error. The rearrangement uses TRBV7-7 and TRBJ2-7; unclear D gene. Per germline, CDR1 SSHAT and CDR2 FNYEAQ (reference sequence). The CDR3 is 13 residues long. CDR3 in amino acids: CASSLTSEYEQYF. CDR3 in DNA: TGTGCTAGCAGCTTAACCTCAGAGTACGAGCAGTACTTC.

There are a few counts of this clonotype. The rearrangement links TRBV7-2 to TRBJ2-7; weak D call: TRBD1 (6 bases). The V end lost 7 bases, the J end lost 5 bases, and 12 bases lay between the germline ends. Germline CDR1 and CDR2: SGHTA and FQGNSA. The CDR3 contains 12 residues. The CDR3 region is CASTRGVDEQYF. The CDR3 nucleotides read TGTGCCAGCACCAGGGGAGTAGACGAGCAGTACTTC. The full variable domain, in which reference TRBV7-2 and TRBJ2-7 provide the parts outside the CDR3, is GAGVSQSPSNKVTEKGKDVELRCDPISGHTALYWYRQSLGQGLEFLIYFQGNSAPDKSGLPSDRFSAERTGGSVSTLTIQRTQQEDSAVYLCASTRGVDEQYFGPGTRLTVT.

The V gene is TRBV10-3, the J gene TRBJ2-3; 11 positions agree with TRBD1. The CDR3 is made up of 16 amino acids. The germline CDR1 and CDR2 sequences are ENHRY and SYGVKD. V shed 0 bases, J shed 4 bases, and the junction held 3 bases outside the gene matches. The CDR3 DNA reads TGTGCCATCAGTGAGTCGAGGACAGGGGGCGCAGATACGCAGTATTTT. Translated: CAISESRTGGADTQYF.

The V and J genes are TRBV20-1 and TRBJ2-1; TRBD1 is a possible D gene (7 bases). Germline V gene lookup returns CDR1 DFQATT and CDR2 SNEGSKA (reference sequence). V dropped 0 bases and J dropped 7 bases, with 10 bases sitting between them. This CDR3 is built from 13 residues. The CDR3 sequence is CSARDSGGNEQFF. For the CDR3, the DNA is TGCAGTGCTAGAGATTCAGGGGGGAATGAGCAGTTCTTC.

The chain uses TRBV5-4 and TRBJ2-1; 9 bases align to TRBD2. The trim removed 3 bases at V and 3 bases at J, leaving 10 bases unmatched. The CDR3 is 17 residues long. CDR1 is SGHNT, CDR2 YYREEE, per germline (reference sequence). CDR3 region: CASSSDLAGPHYNEQFF. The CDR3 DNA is TGTGCCAGCAGCTCAGACCTAGCGGGGCCGCACTACAATGAGCAGTTCTTC.

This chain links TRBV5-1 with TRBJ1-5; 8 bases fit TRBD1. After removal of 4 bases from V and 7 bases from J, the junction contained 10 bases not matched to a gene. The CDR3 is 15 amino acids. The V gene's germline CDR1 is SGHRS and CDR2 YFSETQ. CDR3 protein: CASSAGQGASQPQHF. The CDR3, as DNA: TGCGCCAGCAGCGCTGGACAGGGCGCCAGCCAGCCCCAGCATTTT.

CDR3 in amino acids: CASTHAGTELYEQYF. In DNA, the CDR3 is TGTGCCAGCACCCACGCCGGGACAGAACTCTACGAGCAGTACTTC. The V and J genes are TRBV28 and TRBJ2-7; 7 nucleotides agree with TRBD1. Germline trimming cut 7 bases from V and 3 bases from J; bases unmatched to any gene: 12. The CDR3 loop spans 15 amino acids. Germline V gene lookup returns CDR1 MDHEN and CDR2 SYDVKM.

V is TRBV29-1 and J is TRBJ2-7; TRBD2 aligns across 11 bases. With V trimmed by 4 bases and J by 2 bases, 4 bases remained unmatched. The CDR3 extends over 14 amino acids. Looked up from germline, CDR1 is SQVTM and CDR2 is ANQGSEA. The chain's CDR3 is CSVAGLAAAYEQYF. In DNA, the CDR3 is TGCAGCGTTGCGGGACTAGCGGCGGCCTACGAGCAGTACTTC.

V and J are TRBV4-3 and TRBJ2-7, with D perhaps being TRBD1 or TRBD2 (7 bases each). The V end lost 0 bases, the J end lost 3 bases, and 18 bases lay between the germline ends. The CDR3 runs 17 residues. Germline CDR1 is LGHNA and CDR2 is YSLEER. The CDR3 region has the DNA TGCGCCAGCAGCCAAGATATGGGAGGGGGCGCTTTCTACGAGCAGTACTTC. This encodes CASSQDMGGGAFYEQYF.

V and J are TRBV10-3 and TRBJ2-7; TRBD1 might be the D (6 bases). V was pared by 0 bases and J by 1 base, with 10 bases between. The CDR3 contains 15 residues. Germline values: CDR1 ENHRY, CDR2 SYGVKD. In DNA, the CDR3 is TGTGCCATCAGTGAGTCCCGGACAGCTTCCTACGAGCAGTACTTC. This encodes CAISESRTASYEQYF.

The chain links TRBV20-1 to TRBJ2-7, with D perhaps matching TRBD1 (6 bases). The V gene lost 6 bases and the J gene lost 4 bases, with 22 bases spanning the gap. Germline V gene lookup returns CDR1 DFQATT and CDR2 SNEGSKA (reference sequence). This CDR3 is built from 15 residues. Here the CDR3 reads CSADAGDEPAYEQYF. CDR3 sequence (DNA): TGCAGTGCCGACGCAGGGGATGAGCCAGCGTACGAGCAGTACTTC.

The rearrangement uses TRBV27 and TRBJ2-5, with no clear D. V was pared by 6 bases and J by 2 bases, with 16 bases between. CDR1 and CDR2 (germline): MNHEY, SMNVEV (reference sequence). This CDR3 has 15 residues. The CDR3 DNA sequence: TGTGCCAGCAGCCGAGACATAGATGGGCAAGAGACCCAGTACTTC. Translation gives CASSRDIDGQETQYF.

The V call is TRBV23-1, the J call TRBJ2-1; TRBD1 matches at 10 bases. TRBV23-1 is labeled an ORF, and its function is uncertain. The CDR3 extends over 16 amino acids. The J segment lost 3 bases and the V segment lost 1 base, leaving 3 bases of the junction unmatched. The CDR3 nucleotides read TGCGCCAGCAGTCAATTCAGGACAGGGGGCTACAATGAGCAGTTCTTC. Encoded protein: CASSQFRTGGYNEQFF.

CDR3 amino acids: CASRSWDRRLNGEKLFF. In DNA, the CDR3 is TGTGCCAGCAGGTCCTGGGACAGGCGCCTTAACGGTGAAAAACTGTTTTTT. The gene calls are TRBV28 and TRBJ1-4, with 8 bases identical to TRBD1. V trimming: 6 bases; J trimming: 7 bases; junction bases outside the gene matches: 16. The CDR3 covers 17 residues. Germline CDR1 is MDHEN and CDR2 is SYDVKM.

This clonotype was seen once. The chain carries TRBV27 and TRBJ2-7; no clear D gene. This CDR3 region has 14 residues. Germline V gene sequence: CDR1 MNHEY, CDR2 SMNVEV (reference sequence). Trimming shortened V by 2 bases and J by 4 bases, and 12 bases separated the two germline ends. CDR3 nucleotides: TGTGCCAGCAGTTTAGTGGGAAGGGTGTACGAGCAGTACTTC. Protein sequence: CASSLVGRVYEQYF.

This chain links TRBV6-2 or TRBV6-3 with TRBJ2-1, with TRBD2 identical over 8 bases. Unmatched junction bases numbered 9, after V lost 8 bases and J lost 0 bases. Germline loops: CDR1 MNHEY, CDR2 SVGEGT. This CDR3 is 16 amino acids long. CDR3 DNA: TGTGCCAGCGTAGCGGGATTCAGTCACTCCTACAATGAGCAGTTCTTC. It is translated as CASVAGFSHSYNEQFF.

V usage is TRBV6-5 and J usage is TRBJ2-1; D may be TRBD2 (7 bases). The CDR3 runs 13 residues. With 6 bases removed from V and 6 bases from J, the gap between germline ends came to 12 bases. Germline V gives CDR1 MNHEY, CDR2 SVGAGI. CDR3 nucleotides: TGTGCCAGCAGGGGAGGGGGGGGCAATGAGCAGTTCTTC. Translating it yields CASRGGGGNEQFF.

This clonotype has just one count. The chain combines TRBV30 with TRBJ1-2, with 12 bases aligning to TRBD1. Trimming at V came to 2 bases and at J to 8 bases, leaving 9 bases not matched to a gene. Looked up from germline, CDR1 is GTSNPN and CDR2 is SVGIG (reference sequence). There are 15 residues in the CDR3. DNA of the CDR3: TGTGCCTGGAGTTCGGGACAGGGGGCGATAGAAGGCTACACCTTC. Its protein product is CAWSSGQGAIEGYTF.

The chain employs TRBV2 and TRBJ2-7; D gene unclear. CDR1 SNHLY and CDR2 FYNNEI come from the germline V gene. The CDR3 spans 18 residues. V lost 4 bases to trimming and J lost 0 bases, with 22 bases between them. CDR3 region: CASSGIGSERKNSYEQYF. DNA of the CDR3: TGTGCCAGCAGTGGAATAGGGTCCGAACGAAAAAACTCCTACGAGCAGTACTTC.

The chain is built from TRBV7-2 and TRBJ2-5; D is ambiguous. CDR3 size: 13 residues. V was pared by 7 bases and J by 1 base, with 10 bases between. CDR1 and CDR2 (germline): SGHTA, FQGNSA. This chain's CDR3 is CASTATLQETQYF. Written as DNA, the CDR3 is TGTGCCAGCACCGCGACCCTCCAAGAGACCCAGTACTTC. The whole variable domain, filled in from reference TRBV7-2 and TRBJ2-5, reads GAGVSQSPSNKVTEKGKDVELRCDPISGHTALYWYRQSLGQGLEFLIYFQGNSAPDKSGLPSDRFSAERTGGSVSTLTIQRTQQEDSAVYLCASTATLQETQYFGPGTRLLVL.

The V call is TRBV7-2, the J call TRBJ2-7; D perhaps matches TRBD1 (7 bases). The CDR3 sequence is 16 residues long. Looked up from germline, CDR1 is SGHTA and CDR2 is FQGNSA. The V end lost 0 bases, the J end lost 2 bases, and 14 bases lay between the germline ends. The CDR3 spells CASSLAVRGAPYEQYF. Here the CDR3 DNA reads TGTGCCAGCAGCTTAGCTGTCAGGGGGGCCCCCTACGAGCAGTACTTC.